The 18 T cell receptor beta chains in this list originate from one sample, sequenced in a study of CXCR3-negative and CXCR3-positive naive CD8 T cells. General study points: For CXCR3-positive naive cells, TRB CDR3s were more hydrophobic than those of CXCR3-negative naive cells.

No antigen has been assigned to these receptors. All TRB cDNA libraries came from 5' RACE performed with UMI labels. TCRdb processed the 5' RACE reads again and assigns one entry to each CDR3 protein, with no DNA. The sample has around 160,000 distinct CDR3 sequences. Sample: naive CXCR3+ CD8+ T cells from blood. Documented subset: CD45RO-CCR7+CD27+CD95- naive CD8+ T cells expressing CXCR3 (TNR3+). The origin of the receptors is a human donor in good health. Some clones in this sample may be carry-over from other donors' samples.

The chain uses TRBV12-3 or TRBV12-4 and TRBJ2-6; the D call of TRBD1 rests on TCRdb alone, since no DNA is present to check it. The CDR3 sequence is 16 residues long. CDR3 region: CASSLPDRAGANVLTF.

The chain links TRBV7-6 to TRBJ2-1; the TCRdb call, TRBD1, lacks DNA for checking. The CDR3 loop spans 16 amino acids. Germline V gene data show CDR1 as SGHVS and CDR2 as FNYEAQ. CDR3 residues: CASSSPLRDRNYEQFF.

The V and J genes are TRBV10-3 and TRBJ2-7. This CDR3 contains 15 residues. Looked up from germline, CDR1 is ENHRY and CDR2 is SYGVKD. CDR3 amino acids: CAISEPDRSSYEQYF.

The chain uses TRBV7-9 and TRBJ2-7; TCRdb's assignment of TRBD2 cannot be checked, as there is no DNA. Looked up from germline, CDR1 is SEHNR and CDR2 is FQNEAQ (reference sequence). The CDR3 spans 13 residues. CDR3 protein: CASATSARYEQYF.

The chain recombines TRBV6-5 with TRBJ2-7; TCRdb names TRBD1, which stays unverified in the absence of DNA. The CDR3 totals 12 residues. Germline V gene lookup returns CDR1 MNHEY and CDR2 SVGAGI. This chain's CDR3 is CASSPDRDEQYF.

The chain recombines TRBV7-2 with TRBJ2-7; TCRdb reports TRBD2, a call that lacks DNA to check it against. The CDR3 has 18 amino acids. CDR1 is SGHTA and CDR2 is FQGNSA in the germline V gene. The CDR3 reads CASSLGSLAVPSSYEQYF.

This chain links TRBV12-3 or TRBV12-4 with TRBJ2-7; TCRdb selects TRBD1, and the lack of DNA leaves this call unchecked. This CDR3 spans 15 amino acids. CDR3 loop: CASSNRPWGAYEQYF.

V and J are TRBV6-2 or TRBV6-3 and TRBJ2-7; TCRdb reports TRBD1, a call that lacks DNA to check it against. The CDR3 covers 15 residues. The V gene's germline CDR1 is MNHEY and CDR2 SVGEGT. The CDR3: CASSYLDRDLYEQYF.

This CDR3 reads CASSSLGAAGEQYF. The J gene is TRBJ2-7, the V gene TRBV27; the TCRdb call, TRBD1, lacks DNA for checking. Per germline, CDR1 MNHEY and CDR2 SMNVEV (reference sequence). This CDR3 is 14 amino acids long.

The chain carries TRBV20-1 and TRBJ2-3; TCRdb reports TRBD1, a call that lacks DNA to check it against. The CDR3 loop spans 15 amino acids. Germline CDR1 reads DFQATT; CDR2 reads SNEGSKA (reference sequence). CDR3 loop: CSARDGTGSADTQYF.

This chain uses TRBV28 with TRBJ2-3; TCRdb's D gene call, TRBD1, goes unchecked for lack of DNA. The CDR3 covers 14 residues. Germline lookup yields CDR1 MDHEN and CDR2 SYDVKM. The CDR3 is CASSTPDRPDTQYF. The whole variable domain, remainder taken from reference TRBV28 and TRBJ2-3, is DVKVTQSSRYLVKRTGEKVFLECVQDMDHENMFWYRQDPGLGLRLIYFSYDVKMKEKGDIPEGYSVSREKKERFSLILESASTNQTSMYLCASSTPDRPDTQYFGPGTRLTVL.

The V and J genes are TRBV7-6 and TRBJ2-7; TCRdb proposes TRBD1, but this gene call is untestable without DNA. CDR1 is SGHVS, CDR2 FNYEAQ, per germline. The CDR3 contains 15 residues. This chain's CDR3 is CASSLEPGFSYEQYF.

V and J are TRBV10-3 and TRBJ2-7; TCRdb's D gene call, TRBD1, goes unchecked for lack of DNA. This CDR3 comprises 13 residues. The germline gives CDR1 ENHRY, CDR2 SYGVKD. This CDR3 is CAIQQGANYEQYF.

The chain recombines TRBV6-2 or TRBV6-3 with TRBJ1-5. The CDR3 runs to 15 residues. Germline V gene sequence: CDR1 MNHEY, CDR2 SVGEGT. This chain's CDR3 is CASNLRGGVTQPQHF.

CDR3 protein: CASSLDPGAYEQYF. This chain links TRBV7-6 with TRBJ2-7; TCRdb gives TRBD1 as the D gene, but with no DNA this cannot be confirmed. The germline gives CDR1 SGHVS, CDR2 FNYEAQ. The CDR3 consists of 14 residues.

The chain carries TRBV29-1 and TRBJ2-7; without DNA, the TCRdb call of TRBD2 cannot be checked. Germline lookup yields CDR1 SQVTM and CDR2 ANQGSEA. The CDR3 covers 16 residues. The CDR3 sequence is CSVGLAGEAHGAEQYF.

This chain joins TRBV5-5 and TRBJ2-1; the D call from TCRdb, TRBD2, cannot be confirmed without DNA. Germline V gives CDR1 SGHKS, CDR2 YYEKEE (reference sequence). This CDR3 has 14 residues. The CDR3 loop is CASSPRLAGEVQFF.

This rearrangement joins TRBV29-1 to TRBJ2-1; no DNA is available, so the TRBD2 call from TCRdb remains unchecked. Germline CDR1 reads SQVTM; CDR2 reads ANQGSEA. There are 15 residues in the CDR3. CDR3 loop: CSVEGWGTSDNEQFF.